The TCR beta chain described here comes from a study of cytomegalovirus exposure and HLA in healthy donors. PCR primers comprised 60 Vbeta and 13 Jbeta primers. The table came from immunoSEQ multiplex PCR; TCRdb's copy has only in-frame clones and leaves some out. Seen here are about 76,000 clones, around 80% observed once, and the top ten hold around 2.5%. The CDR3 consists of 16 residues. V shed 6 bases and J shed 10 bases, with 22 bases lying between them. The germline V gene has CDR1 LNHDA and CDR2 SQIVND (reference sequence). The study, taken as a whole, reports: An observed cluster of highly shared sequence variants was recorded as a likely sequencing artifact. A later analysis found that most CMV-associated TCR beta chains appeared HLA-restricted. A prior analysis recorded that most TCR beta V segments were productive about 90% or about 30% of the time.

A remark on this clone: Its antigen is undetermined.

Sequenced sample: PBMCs. J is TRBJ1-6 and V is TRBV19, with D perhaps TRBD1 (6 bases). The sequence derives from a man aged 25 to 40 in good health and CMV-seronegative. The CDR3 DNA is TGTGCCAGTAGCCGCTACACCGGGACATTGGGCTCACCCCTCCACTTT. It specifies CASSRYTGTLGSPLHF.